These T cell receptor beta chains were read from a single sample in a study of blood T cells in healthy people across ages. MiXCR, applied by TCRdb to the 5' RACE reads, yields one record per CDR3 protein. The table includes about 1 million distinct CDR3 sequences, 40% to 45% detected once. Sequenced sample: blood. All receptors come from a woman aged 60-75 years in good health. Both conserved end residues are part of each CDR3. The order of the fields is clone size, V gene, D gene, J gene, CDR3 DNA, CDR3 protein. D genes are given only for firm matches. Expanded clones get a size class; other rows say once, few or many, or leave the size out.

.	TRBV5-1	.	TRBJ2-1	TGCGCCAGCAGCTTGGGGTGGGGACCTTTCTACAATGAGCAGTTCTTC	CASSLGWGPFYNEQFF
once	TRBV7-3	TRBD1	TRBJ2-5	TGTGCCAGCAGCCGCGGGACAGGGTACAATGAGCAGTACTTC	CASSRGTGYNEQYF
few	TRBV10-1	.	TRBJ2-1	TGCGCCAGCAGTGAGGGGGCCGGCGAAATCCACAATGAGCAGTTCTTC	CASSEGAGEIHNEQFF
.	TRBV5-1	TRBD2	TRBJ2-3	TGCGCCAGCAGCTCCTTGACTAGCCGCACAGATACGCAGTATTTT	CASSSLTSRTDTQYF
.	TRBV6-5	.	TRBJ1-1	TGTGCCAGCAGACCACTGGGGGGAGATAGGGTTTTCTTT	CASRPLGGDRVFF
.	TRBV25-1	TRBD2	TRBJ2-3	TGTGCCAGCAGTGAAAAGGGGGCGGGAGGGCCTTTCGATACGCAGTATTTT	CASSEKGAGGPFDTQYF
.	TRBV4-1	.	TRBJ1-2	TGCGCCAGCAGCCAAGAAGCCCGGACGGTAAACTATGGCTACACCTTC	CASSQEARTVNYGYTF
once	TRBV19	TRBD1	TRBJ1-2	TGTGCCAGTAGTACGGCAGGGGGCAATTGGCGGGATGGCTACACCTTC	CASSTAGGNWRDGYTF
.	TRBV11-2	TRBD2	TRBJ2-3	TGTGCCAGCAGCTTAGTGGCAGCGGGAAGTCCCCACCATACGCAGTATTTT	CASSLVAAGSPHHTQYF
.	TRBV11-2	.	TRBJ2-7	TGTGCCAGCACGTCCCTCTTCCTAGACGCGAGGACATCCGACGAGCAGTACTTC	CASTSLFLDARTSDEQYF
few	TRBV24-1	.	TRBJ2-5	TGTGCCACCAGTGCCTTGACAGGACAAGAGACCCAGTACTTC	CATSALTGQETQYF
.	TRBV30	TRBD1	TRBJ2-7	TGTGCCTGCGCGACAGGGATCCCCTACGAGCAGTACTTC	CACATGIPYEQYF
many	TRBV20-1	.	TRBJ2-3	TGCAGTGCCGAGGGGGATAGCACAGATACGCAGTATTTT	CSAEGDSTDTQYF
.	TRBV4-2	.	TRBJ2-3	TGTGCCAGCAGCCAAGATCGCGGCGCCACAGATACGCAGTATTTT	CASSQDRGATDTQYF
.	TRBV5-6	.	TRBJ2-3	TGTGCCAGCAGCTTGGGTCCAGAAGCAGATACGCAGTATTTT	CASSLGPEADTQYF
.	TRBV7-9	.	TRBJ1-2	TGTGCCAGCAGCGGAGACAGGAACGGCGCCCGGACCCTCTATGGCTACACCTTC	CASSGDRNGARTLYGYTF
many	TRBV7-2	.	TRBJ1-5	TGTGCCAGCAGCCAACCCAATCAGCCCCAGCATTTT	CASSQPNQPQHF
few	TRBV7-2	.	TRBJ2-5	TGTGCCAGCAGCTTGGGAGGGGGCATGAGGGAGACCCAGTACTTC	CASSLGGGMRETQYF
few	TRBV9	.	TRBJ2-3	TGTGCCAGCAGCCCTACAGGTCTATACACAGATACGCAGTATTTT	CASSPTGLYTDTQYF
.	TRBV5-4	.	TRBJ2-4	TGTGCCAGCAGCCCCCGGTGGGGGGAGGACATTCAGTACTTC	CASSPRWGEDIQYF
.	TRBV18	.	TRBJ2-7	TGTGCCGGCTCACTATGGCCCTGGAACTACGAGCAGTACTTC	CAGSLWPWNYEQYF
.	TRBV10-1	TRBD2	TRBJ2-7	TGCGCCAGCGAGTCTAGCGGGATAGAGCAGTACTTC	CASESSGIEQYF
.	TRBV28	TRBD1	TRBJ1-5	TGTGCCAGCAGACCCACTACAGGGGTTTGGCAGCCCCAGCATTTT	CASRPTTGVWQPQHF
.	TRBV7-9	TRBD2	TRBJ2-1	TGTGCCGCCAGGCTAGCGGGAGGGAATCGACAGTACAATGAGCAGTTCTTC	CAARLAGGNRQYNEQFF
.	TRBV5-6	.	TRBJ1-5	TGTGCCAGCAGCGTTGCGAGTCAGCCCCAGCATTTT	CASSVASQPQHF
.	TRBV30	.	TRBJ1-1	TGTGCCTGGAGTGTGGGGGACACTTGGGTGGGCACTGAAGCTTTCTTT	CAWSVGDTWVGTEAFF
few	TRBV27	.	TRBJ1-6	TGTGCCAGCAGTTTTTATCGTAGGGCTGGCGGAAATTCACCCCTCCACTTT	CASSFYRRAGGNSPLHF
.	TRBV5-1	.	TRBJ2-2	TGCGCCAGCAGCGCAAGAACAGGAACCGGGGAGCTGTTTTTT	CASSARTGTGELFF
.	TRBV3-1	.	TRBJ1-2	TGTGCCAGCAGCCCTTTAAGGGAAGCCCGGGGCTACACCTTC	CASSPLREARGYTF
.	TRBV20-1	TRBD2	TRBJ2-5	TGCAGTGCCAAGGGGCTAGCGGGGGGGACCCAGTACTTC	CSAKGLAGGTQYF
.	TRBV10-1	.	TRBJ2-5	TGCGCCAGCAGTCGGGACTTACAGGGGGAGACCCAGTACTTC	CASSRDLQGETQYF
.	TRBV25-1	.	TRBJ2-2	TGTGCCAGCAGTGAATCAGGGATCCTCGCGAACACCGGGGAGCTGTTTTTT	CASSESGILANTGELFF
.	TRBV18	.	TRBJ1-1	TGTGCCAGCTCACCTCGGGACGAGAACACTGAAGCTTTCTTT	CASSPRDENTEAFF
few	TRBV7-6	.	TRBJ2-5	TGTGCCAGCAGCAAACCGGGCCAAGAGACCCAGTACTTC	CASSKPGQETQYF
.	TRBV27	.	TRBJ2-7	TGTGCCAGCAGTTCAGGGACCGAGCAGTACTTC	CASSSGTEQYF
few	TRBV27	.	TRBJ2-1	TGTGCCAGCAGTTTGGGTACACCCTGGGTCAATGAGCAGTTCTTC	CASSLGTPWVNEQFF
few	TRBV4-1	.	TRBJ2-3	TGCGCCAGCAGCCAAGGGGCTAGCGCCCGCACAGATACGCAGTATTTT	CASSQGASARTDTQYF
.	TRBV6-2/TRBV6-3	.	TRBJ2-1	TGTGCCAGCGCCCCAAAACCGACTAGGAAAATTTACAATGAGCAGTTCTTC	CASAPKPTRKIYNEQFF
.	TRBV24-1	.	TRBJ2-1	TGTGCCACCAGTGATTCCGGGACATCCTACAATGAGCAGTTCTTC	CATSDSGTSYNEQFF
many	TRBV27	.	TRBJ2-6	TGTGCCAGCAGTTTATCTGGTGCTAGCTCCTCCGGGGCCAACGTCCTGACTTTC	CASSLSGASSSGANVLTF
.	TRBV27	.	TRBJ1-1	TGTGCCAGCAACGAACCGGGGACACAGAGAGCTTTCTTT	CASNEPGTQRAFF
.	TRBV3-1	.	TRBJ2-3	TGTGCCAGCAGCCACCCGGGATCATGGGATACGCAGTATTTT	CASSHPGSWDTQYF
.	TRBV27	TRBD2	TRBJ2-1	TGTGCCAGCAGTTTATTTCGACTAGCGGGAGGGCCGCAGGATGATGAGCAGTTCTTC	CASSLFRLAGGPQDDEQFF
.	TRBV4-1	TRBD2	TRBJ2-3	TGCGCCAGCAGCCTACTAGCGGGAGGCCGCGGCACAGATACGCAGTATTTT	CASSLLAGGRGTDTQYF
once	TRBV11-2	.	TRBJ1-1	TGTGCCAGCAGCCCATACAGGGCTAGGAACACTGAAGCTTTCTTT	CASSPYRARNTEAFF
.	TRBV2	TRBD1	TRBJ2-1	TGTGCCAGCAGTGAAGATCGGACAGGGCGGGGAGACAATGAGCAGTTATTC	CASSEDRTGRGDNEQLF
once	TRBV5-1	.	TRBJ1-5	TGCGCCAGCAGCAAGAAGGCTAGCAATCAGCCCCAGCATTTT	CASSKKASNQPQHF
.	TRBV6-1	.	TRBJ1-1	TGTGCCAGCCCTAGTGGCACTGAAGCTTTCTTT	CASPSGTEAFF
few	TRBV12-3/TRBV12-4	TRBD1	TRBJ1-2	TGTGCCAGCAGTGGGGAACAGGGGAACTATGGCTACACCTTC	CASSGEQGNYGYTF
many	TRBV10-3	.	TRBJ2-7	TGTGCCATCAGTGAGGGGAACGCCTACGAGCAGTACTTC	CAISEGNAYEQYF
.	TRBV7-2	TRBD1	TRBJ2-5	TGTGCCAGCAGCCCCACCCCCAGGGGGTTTGGGGAGACCCAGTACTTC	CASSPTPRGFGETQYF